The 2 T cell receptor beta chains below all came from one sample that was sequenced in a study of identical twins. One entry per CDR3 protein results from TCRdb running MiXCR on the 5' RACE reads. Counted here are about 890,000 distinct CDR3 sequences, approximately 13% occurring once; the ten biggest clones make up around 1.5%. This sample was also put to use in a study of yellow fever vaccine responses in identical twins.

The sample comprised PBMCs. Receptor source: a woman under 30 in good health.

The genes are TRBV4-1 and TRBJ1-3; no clear D. The CDR3 has 17 residues. The germline CDR1 and CDR2 sequences are MGHRA and YSYEKL. Trimming took off 0 bases at V and 4 bases at J, with 16 bases between the two ends. The CDR3 DNA is TGCGCCAGCAGCCAAGAGCCACTTGGGTTCTCGGGAAACACCATATATTTT. It translates to CASSQEPLGFSGNTIYF.

The chain links TRBV5-5 to TRBJ2-2; no reliable D call. The CDR3 length is 14 residues. Trimming took off 4 bases at V and 5 bases at J, with 12 bases between the two ends. Looked up from germline, CDR1 is SGHKS and CDR2 is YYEKEE (reference sequence). In DNA form, the CDR3 reads TGTGCCAGCAGCCAAAGTCTGGGGACCGGGGAGCTGTTTTTT. It translates to CASSQSLGTGELFF.